This paragraph reports one T cell receptor (beta chain). The antigen is undetermined. This specimen comes from a study of T cell responses to AZD1222 COVID-19 vaccine. TCRdb keeps only in-frame clones here, not all; method: immunoSEQ multiplex PCR. The data show roughly 120,000 clones, 91% seen once. Germline lookup yields CDR1 SGHRS and CDR2 YFSETQ. CDR3 length equals 15 residues. V was pared by 9 bases and J by 0 bases, with 16 bases between. Findings and caveats of the study: Just 5 to 7 AZD1222 recipients were seropositive at baseline.

The source material was peripheral blood, sampled on day 0 of AZD1222 vaccination. This TCR was sampled from an adult in good health. The chain has TRBV5-1 and TRBJ2-1, with a tentative D call TRBD1 (6 bases). CDR3 bases: TGCGCCACCCACCTGGGGGCAGCCTCCTACAATGAGCAGTTCTTC. This sequence encodes CATHLGAASYNEQFF.